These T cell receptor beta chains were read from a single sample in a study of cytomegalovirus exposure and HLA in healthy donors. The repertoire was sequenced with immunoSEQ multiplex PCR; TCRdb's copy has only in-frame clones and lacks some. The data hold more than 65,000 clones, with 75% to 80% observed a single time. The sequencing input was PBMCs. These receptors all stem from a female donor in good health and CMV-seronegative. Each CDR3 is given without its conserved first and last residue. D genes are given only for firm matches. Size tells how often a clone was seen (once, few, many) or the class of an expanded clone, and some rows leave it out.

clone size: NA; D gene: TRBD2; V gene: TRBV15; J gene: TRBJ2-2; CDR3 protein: ATSRDSPRTSGSPGELF
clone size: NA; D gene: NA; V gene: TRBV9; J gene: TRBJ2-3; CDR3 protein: ASRRGSSTDTQY
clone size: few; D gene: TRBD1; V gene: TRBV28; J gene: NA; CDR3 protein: ASSLRDRGNEQY
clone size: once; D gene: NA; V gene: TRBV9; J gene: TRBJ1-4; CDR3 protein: ASSVAGGRTNEKLF
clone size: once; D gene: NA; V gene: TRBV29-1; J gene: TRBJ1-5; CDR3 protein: SVEADRSRSNQPQH
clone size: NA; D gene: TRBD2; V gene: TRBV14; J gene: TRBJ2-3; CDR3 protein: ASSHLAGVGTDTQY
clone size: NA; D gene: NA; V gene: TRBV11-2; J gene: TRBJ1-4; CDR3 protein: ASSLGRTVNEKLF
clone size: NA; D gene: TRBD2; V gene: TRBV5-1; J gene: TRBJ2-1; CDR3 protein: ASSAATSGYNEQF
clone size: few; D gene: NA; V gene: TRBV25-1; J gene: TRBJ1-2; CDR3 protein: ASSGRGSRSYGYT
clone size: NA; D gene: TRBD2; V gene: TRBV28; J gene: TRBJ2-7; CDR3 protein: ASNPGGDPYEQY
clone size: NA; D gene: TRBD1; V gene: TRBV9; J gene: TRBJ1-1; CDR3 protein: ASSPRPGTGFEAF